The source of this T cell receptor (beta chain) is a study of patients and donors after allogeneic stem cell transplantation. This clonotype was detected a few times. V was pared by 3 bases and J by 2 bases, with 15 bases between. Germline V gene data show CDR1 as SGHRS and CDR2 as YFSETQ. CDR3 size: 15 residues. TCRdb ran MiXCR on the RT-PCR reads and lists one entry per CDR3 protein. This table has roughly 940,000 distinct CDR3 sequences, about 20% appearing once. The chain couples TRBV5-1 to TRBJ2-7; D is perhaps TRBD2 (6 bases). The clonotype was recovered from a human donor who was either an allogeneic HSCT recipient or a stem cell or donor lymphocyte infusion donor (not recorded which). It is not recorded whose cells these are; they may come from a transplant donor. The sequenced material came from blood, either unsorted or a sorted T cell fraction (not recorded which). DNA for the CDR3: TGCGCCAGCAGCTCTTACGGGACTTCCACCTACGAGCAGTACTTC. Protein: CASSSYGTSTYEQYF.